This T cell receptor beta chain was captured by sequencing in a study of T cell responses to AZD1222 COVID-19 vaccine. Clones were sequenced by immunoSEQ multiplex PCR, and TCRdb holds only the in-frame ones, with some missing. The table includes 100,000 to 150,000 clones, roughly 92% detected once. General study points: Among spike-specific TCRs, nearly half reportedly target unmutated variant regions. At baseline, seropositivity was found in only a handful of AZD1222 recipients.

Worth noting for this clone: What it binds is unknown.

The clonotype was recovered from an adult in good health. Source: peripheral blood, taken on day 0 of AZD1222 vaccination.

The chain's CDR3 is CASSGILSREQYF. Written as DNA, the CDR3 is TGTGCCAGTTCCGGGATTCTTAGCCGTGAGCAGTACTTC. The chain has TRBV12-3 or TRBV12-4 and TRBJ2-7, with a weak D call TRBD2 (5 bases). This CDR3 comprises 13 residues. V was shortened by 9 bases and J by 7 bases, with 19 bases between the two germline ends.